Reported below is one TCR beta chain. The sample belongs to a study of blood T cell repertoires in COVID-19. Study-level background: From the United States, Italy and Spain came samples of acute and convalescent COVID-19. The cDNA or gDNA used as material had been derived from T cells, B-cell-depleted T cells, or PBMCs.

CDR1 MDHEN and CDR2 SYDVKM come from the germline V gene. The CDR3 contains 15 residues. The V gene lost 5 bases and the J gene lost 3 bases, with 16 bases spanning the gap. In the authors' workflow: Researchers report that nucleated cell counts were estimated from reference gene primer amplification. The method was immunoSEQ multiplex PCR; TCRdb's version includes in-frame clones alone and lacks a portion of them. V, J and clone size are those of that table, while D and trimming were read from the DNA. The table records approximately 46,000 clones, around nine tenths of them present only once. What was sequenced was peripheral blood. The sequence was obtained from a man in his 60s with active or convalescent COVID-19. This chain uses TRBV28 with TRBJ1-2; D is uncertain. The CDR3 nucleotides are TGTGCCAGCAGTACGACGGGGAGTCTGGACTATGGCTACACCTTC. Its translation: CASSTTGSLDYGYTF.